This entry describes one T cell receptor (beta chain). The data stem from a study of control samples from healthy donors and cancer patients. Germline V gives CDR1 SGHDT, CDR2 YYEEEE. The CDR3 is 14 residues long. J lost 6 bases, V lost 4 bases, and 5 bases had no gene match. The repertoire was sequenced with immunoSEQ multiplex PCR; TCRdb's copy has only in-frame clones and lacks some. Of under 200,000 clones in the sample, approximately 94% were seen once. The specimen sequenced was PBMCs. This sequence originates from a man aged 55-75 years with colorectal cancer. This rearrangement joins TRBV5-6 to TRBJ1-2; the match to TRBD1 covers 11 bases. The CDR3 sequence: CASSHRTGGNGYTF. In DNA form, the CDR3 reads TGTGCCAGCAGCCATCGGACAGGGGGCAATGGCTACACCTTC.